The rows below give T cell receptor beta chains drawn from one sample of a study of follicular helper T cells after annual influenza vaccination. Only in-frame clones appear in the TCRdb table, and some are missing; sequencing was by immunoSEQ multiplex PCR. Of 13,000 to 15,000 clones in the sample, 84% were seen once. Sequencing used CXCR5- memory CD4+ T cells sorted from blood, obtained on the day of influenza vaccination. The receptors were sampled from an adult who received the influenza vaccine. Both conserved end residues are part of each CDR3. The D gene is left open where the match is weak. Clone size is stated in some rows and not others, as once, few, many or a class when expanded.

>18|-|TRBV11-3|TRBJ2-4|-
CASSCGENGGLAKNIQYF
TGTGCCAGCAGCTGCGGAGAGAACGGGGGGCTTGCCAAAAACATTCAGTACTTC
>15|-|TRBV5-1|TRBJ2-2|-
CASSLGRPNTGELFF
TGCGCCAGCAGCTTGGGACGTCCGAACACCGGGGAGCTGTTTTTT
>17|TRBD1|TRBV5-1|TRBJ1-6|-
CASSGGQGGSYNSPLHF
TGCGCCAGCAGCGGGGGACAGGGAGGATCCTATAATTCACCCCTCCACTTT
>14|-|TRBV28|TRBJ1-2|-
CASSLQPRDYGYTF
TGTGCCAGCAGTTTACAGCCCCGGGACTATGGCTACACCTTC
>12|-|TRBV19|TRBJ1-3|-
CASNDSGNTIYF
TGTGCCAGTAACGACTCTGGAAACACCATATATTTT
>15|-|TRBV5-4|TRBJ1-2|few
CASSLEQGRGYGYTF
TGTGCCAGCAGCTTGGAGCAGGGGCGCGGATATGGCTACACCTTC
>13|-|TRBV28|TRBJ2-3|-
CASSLPRRDTQYF
TGTGCCAGCAGTTTACCCCGTCGGGATACGCAGTATTTT
>16|-|TRBV19|TRBJ2-3|-
CASSTPGGGVTDTQYF
TGTGCCAGTAGTACCCCAGGAGGTGGGGTCACAGATACGCAGTATTTT
>14|TRBD2|TRBV18|TRBJ2-4|-
CASSPGTSGDIQYF
TGTGCCAGCTCACCAGGGACTAGCGGGGACATTCAGTACTTC
>19|TRBD2|TRBV19|TRBJ2-1|-
CASSIDQGTAGGYYNEQFF
TGTGCCAGTAGTATAGATCAGGGAACGGCGGGGGGGTACTACAATGAGCAGTTCTTC
>13|-|TRBV2|TRBJ1-1|-
CASSVGPWGEAFF
TGTGCCAGCAGTGTGGGCCCGTGGGGTGAAGCTTTCTTT
>14|TRBD1|TRBV7-9|TRBJ1-1|-
CASSFGQAVAEAFF
TGTGCCAGCAGCTTTGGACAGGCGGTGGCTGAAGCTTTCTTT
>13|-|TRBV7-3|TRBJ2-5|-
CASSLVGGETQYF
TGTGCCAGCAGCTTAGTTGGGGGAGAGACCCAGTACTTC
>15|-|TRBV25-1|TRBJ2-5|-
CASSPHKTVSETQYF
TGTGCCAGCAGTCCGCATAAGACAGTCAGCGAGACCCAGTACTTC
>16|TRBD1|TRBV5-4|TRBJ2-2|-
CASSLRGQGATGELFF
TGTGCCAGCAGCCTCCGAGGACAGGGGGCTACCGGGGAGCTGTTTTTT
>16|TRBD2|TRBV7-2|TRBJ2-3|-
CASSIQPGLAGDTQYF
TGTGCCAGCAGCATCCAACCGGGACTAGCCGGGGATACGCAGTATTTT
>15|-|TRBV9|TRBJ2-7|-
CASSVGLDTYYEQYF
TGTGCCAGCAGCGTAGGGCTGGACACCTACTACGAGCAGTACTTC
>14|-|TRBV28|TRBJ1-4|-
CASSSTGLGEKLFF
TGTGCCAGCAGTTCAACAGGGTTAGGTGAAAAACTGTTTTTT
>15|TRBD2|TRBV7-9|TRBJ2-1|-
CASSLLAGAGNEQFF
TGTGCCAGCAGCTTACTAGCGGGGGCTGGGAATGAGCAGTTCTTC
>11|-|TRBV29-1|TRBJ2-5|-
CSVEVTRTQYF
TGCAGCGTTGAAGTCACCAGGACCCAGTACTTC
>16|-|TRBV7-2|TRBJ2-7|-
CASSLRSATSEYEQYF
TGTGCCAGCAGCCTCAGAAGCGCAACCTCCGAGTACGAGCAGTACTTC
>16|TRBD2|TRBV27|TRBJ2-1|once
CASSKKAGGVDNEQFF
TGTGCCAGCAGTAAAAAAGCGGGGGGCGTAGACAATGAGCAGTTCTTC
>17|-|TRBV27|TRBJ1-3|-
CASSLSPGATSGNTIYF
TGTGCCAGCAGTTTATCGCCAGGGGCCACCTCTGGAAACACCATATATTTT
>13|TRBD1|TRBV9|TRBJ2-3|-
CASNRGAVDTQYF
TGTGCCAGCAACAGGGGGGCGGTAGATACGCAGTATTTT
>12|-|TRBV27|TRBJ2-5|-
CASTVGQETQYF
TGTGCCAGCACGGTAGGGCAAGAGACCCAGTACTTC
>16|-|TRBV2|TRBJ2-5|once
CASSEARAGAGETQYF
TGTGCCAGCAGTGAAGCGCGAGCCGGGGCCGGAGAGACCCAGTACTTC
>13|-|TRBV30|TRBJ2-7|-
CAWNRQGLYEQYF
TGTGCCTGGAACCGCCAGGGCCTCTACGAGCAGTACTTC
>15|-|TRBV7-2|TRBJ1-3|-
CASSLVMGGGNTIYF
TGTGCCAGCAGCTTAGTGATGGGGGGAGGAAACACCATATATTTT
>17|-|TRBV19|TRBJ1-5|-
CASTNRGGRFSNQPQHF
TGTGCCAGTACCAACCGAGGGGGACGGTTTAGCAATCAGCCCCAGCATTTT
>14|-|TRBV5-4|TRBJ2-4|few
CASSLAGLPRTTRF
TGTGCCAGCAGCTTGGCCGGACTTCCACGGACGACGAGATTC
>14|TRBD1|TRBV7-9|TRBJ1-4|-
CASSQGGGNEKLFF
TGTGCCAGCAGCCAAGGGGGCGGCAATGAAAAACTGTTTTTT
>13|-|TRBV2|TRBJ1-4|-
CASSGATNEKLFF
TGTGCCAGCAGTGGGGCAACTAATGAAAAACTGTTTTTT
>13|-|TRBV7-7|TRBJ1-1|once
CASSLEMNTEAFF
TGTGCCAGCAGCTTAGAGATGAACACTGAAGCTTTCTTT
>16|-|TRBV28|TRBJ1-1|once
CASPSETGAIGVEAFF
TGTGCCAGTCCAAGCGAAACGGGGGCAATAGGAGTTGAAGCTTTCTTT
>16|TRBD1|TRBV28|TRBJ2-7|-
CASRHLPGTDSSEQYF
TGTGCCAGCAGGCACTTACCCGGGACAGACTCCTCCGAGCAGTACTTC